This is a list of T cell receptor beta chains from one sample in a study of blood T cell repertoires in COVID-19. Assay: immunoSEQ multiplex PCR; the TCRdb copy retains only in-frame clones and omits some. Among about 260,000 clones listed, approximately 85% were seen once. The sample was peripheral blood. Source of these receptors: a human donor in a cohort sampled during active COVID-19. The CDR3 runs from the conserved cysteine through the conserved F or W. The order of the fields is J gene, V gene, clone size, D gene, CDR3 DNA, CDR3 protein. D genes are given only for firm matches. Some rows have no size entry. The others give once, few or many, or a class for an expanded clone.

J gene: TRBJ2-1
V gene: TRBV13
clone size: -
D gene: TRBD2
CDR3 DNA: TGTGCCAGCAGCATTGAGGCGGGAGGAAAGTTCTTC
CDR3 protein: CASSIEAGGKFF

J gene: TRBJ2-2
V gene: TRBV18
clone size: few
D gene: TRBD1
CDR3 DNA: TGTGCCAGCTCACCTACCACAGGGGCAAGCACCGGGGAGCTGTTTTTT
CDR3 protein: CASSPTTGASTGELFF

J gene: TRBJ2-7
V gene: TRBV4-1
clone size: -
D gene: -
CDR3 DNA: TGCGCCAGCAGCCAAAGGGACACCTACGAGCAGTACTTC
CDR3 protein: CASSQRDTYEQYF

J gene: TRBJ1-3
V gene: TRBV7-2
clone size: once
D gene: -
CDR3 DNA: TGTGCCAGCAGCTTTCGGACAGTCTCTGGAAACACCATATATTTT
CDR3 protein: CASSFRTVSGNTIYF

J gene: TRBJ2-1
V gene: TRBV5-5
clone size: -
D gene: TRBD2
CDR3 DNA: TGTGCCAGCAGCTTGGTTGGGACTAGCGCCTACAATGAGCAGTTCTTC
CDR3 protein: CASSLVGTSAYNEQFF

J gene: TRBJ2-7
V gene: TRBV3-1/TRBV3-2
clone size: -
D gene: TRBD2
CDR3 DNA: TGTGCCAGCAGTCAAAACTTGGGACTAGCATCCGAGCAGTACTTC
CDR3 protein: CASSQNLGLASEQYF

J gene: TRBJ2-2
V gene: TRBV24-1
clone size: -
D gene: -
CDR3 DNA: TGTGCCTGCGGGCCGAACACCGGGGAGCTGTTTTTT
CDR3 protein: CACGPNTGELFF

J gene: TRBJ1-2
V gene: TRBV5-1
clone size: -
D gene: TRBD1
CDR3 DNA: TGCGCCAGCAGCTTTGGCGGGACAGGGGGCGAAGGCTACACCTTC
CDR3 protein: CASSFGGTGGEGYTF

J gene: TRBJ1-5
V gene: TRBV30
clone size: -
D gene: -
CDR3 DNA: TGTGCCTGGAGCAACGGGGGGCATAGCAATCAGCCCCAGCATTTT
CDR3 protein: CAWSNGGHSNQPQHF

J gene: TRBJ2-1
V gene: TRBV6-5
clone size: -
D gene: TRBD2
CDR3 DNA: TGTGCCAGCAGTTACTCGACGACTAGCCTTAATGAGCAGTTCTTC
CDR3 protein: CASSYSTTSLNEQFF

J gene: TRBJ2-3
V gene: TRBV3-1/TRBV3-2
clone size: -
D gene: -
CDR3 DNA: TGTGCCAGCAGCCAATATGACGGGTCTAGCACAGATACGCAGTATTTT
CDR3 protein: CASSQYDGSSTDTQYF

J gene: TRBJ1-2
V gene: TRBV28
clone size: few
D gene: TRBD1
CDR3 DNA: TGTGCCAGCAGTTGGACAGGGAGAGGCTACACCTTC
CDR3 protein: CASSWTGRGYTF

J gene: TRBJ1-2
V gene: TRBV7-9
clone size: few
D gene: -
CDR3 DNA: TGTGCCAGCAGCTTTAATTGGGGGGGAAAGTATGGCTACACCTTC
CDR3 protein: CASSFNWGGKYGYTF

J gene: TRBJ2-7
V gene: TRBV14
clone size: -
D gene: TRBD2
CDR3 DNA: TGTGCCAGCAGGCCTAGCGGGAGTATAAACTACGAGCAGTACTTC
CDR3 protein: CASRPSGSINYEQYF

J gene: TRBJ1-2
V gene: TRBV27
clone size: -
D gene: TRBD1
CDR3 DNA: TGTGCCAGCAGGTACACAGGGGCCCGAGGCTACACCTTC
CDR3 protein: CASRYTGARGYTF

J gene: TRBJ1-5
V gene: TRBV3-1/TRBV3-2
clone size: -
D gene: -
CDR3 DNA: TGTGCCAGCAGCCAAGATAGATTAAGGGGGAATCAGCCCCAGCATTTT
CDR3 protein: CASSQDRLRGNQPQHF

J gene: TRBJ2-1
V gene: TRBV11-3
clone size: -
D gene: TRBD2
CDR3 DNA: TGTGCCAGCAGCTTATCACAACTAGCGGGAGGGGGTGAGCAGTTCTTC
CDR3 protein: CASSLSQLAGGGEQFF

J gene: TRBJ2-2
V gene: TRBV6-5
clone size: -
D gene: -
CDR3 DNA: TGTGCCACCCGTCGTAACGGGATGAACACCGGGGAGCTGTTTTTT
CDR3 protein: CATRRNGMNTGELFF

J gene: TRBJ2-1
V gene: TRBV2
clone size: -
D gene: -
CDR3 DNA: TGTGCCAGCAGCGGCCAAAGGACTATTGATGTGGCGGTAGAGCAGTTCTTC
CDR3 protein: CASSGQRTIDVAVEQFF

J gene: TRBJ2-3
V gene: TRBV12-3/TRBV12-4
clone size: -
D gene: -
CDR3 DNA: TGTGCCAGCAGTCCTTATAGCACAGATACGCAGTATTTT
CDR3 protein: CASSPYSTDTQYF

J gene: TRBJ2-7
V gene: TRBV5-1
clone size: few
D gene: TRBD1
CDR3 DNA: TGCGCCAGCAGCTTGGCCGGGACAGAAGGCTACGAGCAGTACTTC
CDR3 protein: CASSLAGTEGYEQYF

J gene: TRBJ2-1
V gene: TRBV6-6
clone size: -
D gene: -
CDR3 DNA: TGTGCCAGCAGTTACTCGCCTCGGGAGCAGTTCTTC
CDR3 protein: CASSYSPREQFF

J gene: TRBJ2-6
V gene: TRBV7-6
clone size: -
D gene: TRBD2
CDR3 DNA: TGTGCCAGCCTCCAAACTAGCGGGGTAGCTGGGGCCAACGTCCTGACTTTC
CDR3 protein: CASLQTSGVAGANVLTF

J gene: TRBJ2-1
V gene: TRBV28
clone size: -
D gene: TRBD2
CDR3 DNA: TGTGCCAGCAGATCACTAGCGGGAGACTCCTACAATGAGCAGTTCTTC
CDR3 protein: CASRSLAGDSYNEQFF

J gene: TRBJ2-6
V gene: TRBV5-1
clone size: -
D gene: -
CDR3 DNA: TGCGCCAGCAGCCAGGGATACTCTGGGGCCAACGTCCTGACTTTC
CDR3 protein: CASSQGYSGANVLTF

J gene: TRBJ2-1
V gene: TRBV11-3
clone size: -
D gene: TRBD1
CDR3 DNA: TGTGCCAGCAGCTCAGTTGGGACAGGGTACAATGAGCAGTTCTTC
CDR3 protein: CASSSVGTGYNEQFF

J gene: TRBJ2-7
V gene: TRBV4-1
clone size: -
D gene: TRBD1
CDR3 DNA: TGCGCCAGCAGCCAAGCCGGGACAGGGCCCTACGAGCAGTACTTC
CDR3 protein: CASSQAGTGPYEQYF

J gene: TRBJ1-4
V gene: TRBV4-1
clone size: -
D gene: -
CDR3 DNA: TGCGCCAGCAGCCAAACGGGGGGGGGAGTAAAACTGTTTTTT
CDR3 protein: CASSQTGGGVKLFF

J gene: TRBJ2-2
V gene: TRBV12-3/TRBV12-4
clone size: few
D gene: -
CDR3 DNA: TGTGCCAGCAGTTTAGGGGGAGGTGGGGAGCTGTTTTTT
CDR3 protein: CASSLGGGGELFF

J gene: TRBJ1-6
V gene: TRBV7-9
clone size: -
D gene: TRBD1
CDR3 DNA: TGTGCCAGCAGCGCAGGGACAGGGGGTTTCCTTCAGAATAATTCACCCCTCCACTTT
CDR3 protein: CASSAGTGGFLQNNSPLHF

J gene: TRBJ2-1
V gene: TRBV24-1
clone size: many
D gene: -
CDR3 DNA: TGTGCCACCAGTGATTTTGCAGGCAATGAGCAGTTCTTC
CDR3 protein: CATSDFAGNEQFF

J gene: TRBJ2-1
V gene: TRBV9
clone size: -
D gene: TRBD2
CDR3 DNA: TGTGCCAGCAGCGTATTTGGGACTAGCGGGAGGGGAAATGAGCAGTTCTTC
CDR3 protein: CASSVFGTSGRGNEQFF

J gene: TRBJ2-1
V gene: TRBV29-1
clone size: few
D gene: TRBD1
CDR3 DNA: TGCAGCTCGTGGGACAGGGAGGTGAGTGAGCAGTTCTTC
CDR3 protein: CSSWDREVSEQFF

J gene: TRBJ1-1
V gene: TRBV20-1
clone size: -
D gene: -
CDR3 DNA: TGCAGTGCTAGTCGGGACACTAACACTGAAGCTTTCTTT
CDR3 protein: CSASRDTNTEAFF

J gene: TRBJ2-3
V gene: TRBV2
clone size: -
D gene: -
CDR3 DNA: TGTGCCAGCAGTGACCGGCGGGGAGATACGCAGTATTTT
CDR3 protein: CASSDRRGDTQYF

J gene: TRBJ1-5
V gene: TRBV19
clone size: -
D gene: -
CDR3 DNA: TGTGCCAGTAGTATGAGCAGGGTTAGCAATCAGCCCCAGCATTTT
CDR3 protein: CASSMSRVSNQPQHF

J gene: TRBJ2-2
V gene: TRBV19
clone size: -
D gene: -
CDR3 DNA: TGTGCCAGTGCGTCGGGACACTTGAACACCGGGGAGCTGTTTTTT
CDR3 protein: CASASGHLNTGELFF

J gene: TRBJ2-3
V gene: TRBV30
clone size: -
D gene: TRBD2
CDR3 DNA: TGTGCCTGGAGTCCCGGAGCGGGGAACACAGATACGCAGTATTTT
CDR3 protein: CAWSPGAGNTDTQYF

J gene: TRBJ1-5
V gene: TRBV21-1
clone size: few
D gene: -
CDR3 DNA: TGTGCCAGCAGCGGGCGAACAGGGATGGAGTGGGAAAATCAGCCCCAGCATTTT
CDR3 protein: CASSGRTGMEWENQPQHF

J gene: TRBJ2-2
V gene: TRBV5-6
clone size: once
D gene: -
CDR3 DNA: TGTGCCAGCAGCCCCTCCAGGAACACCGGGGAGCTGTTTTTT
CDR3 protein: CASSPSRNTGELFF

J gene: TRBJ1-2
V gene: TRBV3-1/TRBV3-2
clone size: -
D gene: TRBD1
CDR3 DNA: TGTGCCAGCAGCTCTTGGGACAGGAACTATGGCTACACCTTC
CDR3 protein: CASSSWDRNYGYTF

J gene: TRBJ2-7
V gene: TRBV2
clone size: -
D gene: -
CDR3 DNA: TGTGCCAGTGAGGGCGGCCTCTACGAGCAGTACTTC
CDR3 protein: CASEGGLYEQYF

J gene: TRBJ1-4
V gene: TRBV5-1
clone size: -
D gene: TRBD1
CDR3 DNA: TGCGCCAGCAGCTTTGACAGGGGTTCGGAAAAACTGTTTTTT
CDR3 protein: CASSFDRGSEKLFF

J gene: TRBJ1-4
V gene: TRBV4-1
clone size: -
D gene: -
CDR3 DNA: TGCGCCAGCAGCCAGGTCGGACTCGGAGAGGGTAATGAAAAACTGTTTTTT
CDR3 protein: CASSQVGLGEGNEKLFF

J gene: TRBJ2-2
V gene: TRBV7-2
clone size: -
D gene: -
CDR3 DNA: TGTGCCAGCAGCTCGCAGGGTACCGGGGAGCTGTTTTTT
CDR3 protein: CASSSQGTGELFF

J gene: TRBJ2-7
V gene: TRBV7-2
clone size: -
D gene: TRBD2
CDR3 DNA: TGTGCCAGCAGCTCAGCGCTAGCGGGAGTCCACGAGCAGTACTTC
CDR3 protein: CASSSALAGVHEQYF

J gene: TRBJ1-6
V gene: TRBV13
clone size: -
D gene: -
CDR3 DNA: TGTGCCAGCAGCTTACTCTCCGGGAATTCACCCCTCCACTTT
CDR3 protein: CASSLLSGNSPLHF

J gene: TRBJ2-2
V gene: TRBV21-1
clone size: -
D gene: -
CDR3 DNA: TGTGCCAGCAGCAAAGGCTTCCAGGGGTGGATCACCGGGGAGCTGTTTTTT
CDR3 protein: CASSKGFQGWITGELFF